The following is a TCR beta chain sequence with its context. The data originate from a study of blood T cell repertoires in COVID-19. Profiled with immunoSEQ multiplex PCR; TCRdb holds only in-frame clones, not every one. The table lists about 160,000 clones, 87% of them singletons, with under 13% in the top ten. The receptor's source is a woman in her 70s with COVID-19, enrolled during active disease. Input material: peripheral blood.

This CDR3 is CASSSVGSGGPSGELFF. In DNA form, the CDR3 reads TGTGCCAGCAGCTCAGTCGGTTCGGGGGGGCCCTCCGGGGAGCTGTTTTTT. The chain joins TRBV7-3 to TRBJ2-2; 8 positions agree with TRBD2. V shed 4 bases, J shed 6 bases, and the junction held 13 bases outside the gene matches. The CDR3 is made up of 17 amino acids. Germline lookup yields CDR1 SGHTA and CDR2 FQGTGA.